This TCR beta chain was documented in a study of tumor-infiltrating lymphocytes in primary liver carcinoma (dated by TCRdb to the late 2010s). In terms of the full investigation: Of the five patients, three men and two women aged 30 to 69 years, four had hepatocellular carcinoma and one had combined HCC and intrahepatic cholangiocarcinoma. The five patients had tumors of stage T1-T3 N0M0, with maximum diameters ranging from 4.2 to 10 cm. A total of approximately 35 specimens from 5 patients, comprising about 25 tumor regions, 5 adjacent noncancerous liver tissues and 5 peripheral blood samples, were covered by TCRbeta repertoire sequencing. Each sample produced about 3.5 to 7.5 million productive TCRbeta reads, and read depth showed no significant difference between tissue types. Technical replicate repertoires showed high reproducibility, with mean shared-clone rates near 0.89 and correlation coefficients above 0.95. To link TCRbeta repertoire diversity to the local molecular phenotype, the 20 to 25 tumor region samples were profiled with Agilent mRNA microarrays. Across five regions of each liver tumor, along with adjacent normal tissue and blood, the study brought together TCRbeta repertoire sequencing, expression microarrays and whole-exome sequencing. Summary of the overall study and its limitations: Repertoire overlap was found to be higher between tumor regions (mean approximately 35%) than between tumor-adjacent (around 17%) or tumor-blood (roughly 15%) pairs, consistent with antigen-driven expansion. Comparison of CD4+ and CD8+ T cell repertoires was precluded by the use of bulk unsorted samples. A significantly larger repertoire fraction was made up by the top 250 clones in tumors than in blood (p = 0.039). Only roughly 8-25% of top clones appeared in all five regions of a tumor, which suggests that tumor-infiltrating T cells are spatially heterogeneous. Because sequencing covered only the TCR beta chain and unpaired alpha chains were not captured, true repertoire diversity is likely underestimated. The study included only a handful of patients, and the authors note findings should be validated in a larger study.

Without any cell sorting, total RNA and DNA were co-extracted from about 20-30 mg of bulk tissue using the AllPrep DNA/RNA mini kit. Between late 2015 and early 2016, about five patients in China with histopathologically diagnosed primary liver carcinoma had their tumors surgically resected. At the time of sampling, the patients were treatment-naive and had chronic HBV infection. Five spatially separated regions were sampled from each tumor: the superior, inferior, left-lateral and right-lateral poles, plus the tumor centre. According to histology, viable tumor cells made up more than 75% of every tumor sample. Fresh tumor and adjacent tissue pieces were bisected, with one half stored in RNAlater at -80 degrees C and the other half sent for histology. In the case of this clonotype: The antigen it binds to is not known. The junction shows a germline mismatch at one end, possibly a read error.

CDR1 and CDR2 are drawn from the germline V gene: MNHEY, SVGEGT. Counted from cysteine to phenylalanine, this CDR3 has 13 amino acids. Only the CDR3 portion is preserved as DNA: 39 bases, with reading frame beginning at the first base. A constant-region primer and ProtoScript II reverse transcriptase were used to reverse-transcribe TCRbeta-specific cDNA from roughly 0.55 ug total RNA. TCRbeta libraries were built with three nested multiplex PCR rounds, a slightly modified ARM-PCR procedure. The first two PCR rounds used multiplex TRBV1-TRBV30 forward primers with a Cbeta reverse primer, each for approximately 11 cycles. Sample barcodes and Illumina adapters were added in a final 25-cycle PCR with Deep VentR polymerase. Before sequencing, amplicons of 200-500 bp were purified from gel using a QIAquick gel extraction kit. An Illumina HiSeq 2500 was used to sequence the TCRbeta amplicons, generating 250-bp paired-end reads. The published analysis was carried out like this. Quality trimming of reads was performed with Trimmomatic v0.33, and paired reads were merged with FLASH v1.2.11 so that full CDR3 sequences could be recovered. MiGEC v1.2.1b assigned V, D and J germline segments to the rearranged TCRbeta sequences. Clonotype statistics and Shannon-Wiener diversity indices were computed with VDJtools v1.0.0. To reduce sampling bias, subsequent analyses other than the diversity analysis used only the 250 most abundant clonotypes in each sample. The public reads were quality trimmed at Q25 with fastp and then assembled into clones with MiXCR by TCRdb, keeping productive beta chains. Identical CDR3 protein sequences are pooled into one entry, listed with their most common genes and DNA. Clone size and V and J calls follow TCRdb, not the original study. The table for this sample lists 50,000 to 70,000 distinct CDR3 sequences; approximately 70% of them were counted only once. Roughly three fifths of the sample rests with the top ten.

Sequencing input: liver tumor tissue from sampling region 2. The cell subset or site label on this specimen signifies: tumor region T2, inferior pole. The clonotype was recovered from a man aged 40-49 years with primary liver carcinoma and hepatitis B virus infection. The rearranged chain carries TRBV6-2 or TRBV6-3 and TRBJ2-7, with the D segment identity uncertain. The DNA sequence is given as TGTGCCAGCAGTTTCATGCTGTACTACGAGCGGTACTTC. Translated, it gives CASSFMLYYERYF.